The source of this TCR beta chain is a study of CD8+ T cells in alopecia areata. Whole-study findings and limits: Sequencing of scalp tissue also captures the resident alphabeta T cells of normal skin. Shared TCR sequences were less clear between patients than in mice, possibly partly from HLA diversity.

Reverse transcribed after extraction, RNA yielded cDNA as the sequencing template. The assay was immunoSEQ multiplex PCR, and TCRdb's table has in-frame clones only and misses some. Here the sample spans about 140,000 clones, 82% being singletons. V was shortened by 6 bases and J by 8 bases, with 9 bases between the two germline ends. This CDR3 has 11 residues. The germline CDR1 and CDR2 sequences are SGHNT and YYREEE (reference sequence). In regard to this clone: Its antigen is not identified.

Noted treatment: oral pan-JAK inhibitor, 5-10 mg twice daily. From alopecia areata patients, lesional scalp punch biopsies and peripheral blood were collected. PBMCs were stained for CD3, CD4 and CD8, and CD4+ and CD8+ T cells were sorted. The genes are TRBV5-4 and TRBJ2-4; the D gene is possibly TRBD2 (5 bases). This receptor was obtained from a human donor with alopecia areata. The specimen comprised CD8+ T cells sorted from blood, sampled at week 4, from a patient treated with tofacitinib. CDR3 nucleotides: TGTGCCAGCACCGAGGGAGACATTCAGTACTTC. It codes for CASTEGDIQYF.